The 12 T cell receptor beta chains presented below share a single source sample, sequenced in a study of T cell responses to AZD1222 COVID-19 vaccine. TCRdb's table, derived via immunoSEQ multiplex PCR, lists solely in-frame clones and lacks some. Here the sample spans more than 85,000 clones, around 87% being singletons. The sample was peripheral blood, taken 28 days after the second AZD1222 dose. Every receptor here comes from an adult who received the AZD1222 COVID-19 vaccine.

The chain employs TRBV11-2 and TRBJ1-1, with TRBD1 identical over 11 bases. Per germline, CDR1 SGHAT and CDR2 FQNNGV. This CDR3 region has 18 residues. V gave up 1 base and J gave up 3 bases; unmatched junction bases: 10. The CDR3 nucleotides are TGTGCCAGCAGCTTAGGGAGGGGGACAGGGGGAAACGACACTGAAGCTTTCTTT. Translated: CASSLGRGTGGNDTEAFF.

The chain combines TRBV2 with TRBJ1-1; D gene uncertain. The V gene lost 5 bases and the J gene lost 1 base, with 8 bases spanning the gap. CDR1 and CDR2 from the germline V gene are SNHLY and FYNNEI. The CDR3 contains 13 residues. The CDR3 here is CASSSTANTEAFF. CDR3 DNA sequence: TGTGCCAGCAGTTCTACAGCGAACACTGAAGCTTTCTTT.

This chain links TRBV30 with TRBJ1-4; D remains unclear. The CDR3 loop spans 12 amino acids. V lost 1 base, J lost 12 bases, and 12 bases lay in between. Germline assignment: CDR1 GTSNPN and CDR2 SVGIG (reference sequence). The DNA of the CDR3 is TGTGCCTGGAGTGCATCGGGATTACAACTGTTTTTT. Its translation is CAWSASGLQLFF.

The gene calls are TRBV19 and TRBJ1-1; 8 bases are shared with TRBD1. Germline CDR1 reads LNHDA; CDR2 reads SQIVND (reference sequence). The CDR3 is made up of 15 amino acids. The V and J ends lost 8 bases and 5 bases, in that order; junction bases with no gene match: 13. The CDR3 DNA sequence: TGTGCCAGTGCCGGACAGGGAGGCGGACAGACTGAAGCTTTCTTT. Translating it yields CASAGQGGGQTEAFF.

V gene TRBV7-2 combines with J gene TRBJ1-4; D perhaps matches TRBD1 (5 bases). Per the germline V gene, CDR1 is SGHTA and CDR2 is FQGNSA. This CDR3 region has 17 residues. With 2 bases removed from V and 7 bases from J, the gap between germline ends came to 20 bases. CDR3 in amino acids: CASSLIFTTQGPEKLFF. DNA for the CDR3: TGTGCCAGCAGCTTAATTTTTACGACTCAGGGACCTGAAAAACTGTTTTTT.

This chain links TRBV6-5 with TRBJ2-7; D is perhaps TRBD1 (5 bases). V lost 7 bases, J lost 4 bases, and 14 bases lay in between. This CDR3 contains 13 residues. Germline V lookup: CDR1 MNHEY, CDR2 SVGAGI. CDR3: CASNREQVYEQYF. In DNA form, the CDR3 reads TGTGCCAGCAACAGAGAACAGGTATACGAGCAGTACTTC.

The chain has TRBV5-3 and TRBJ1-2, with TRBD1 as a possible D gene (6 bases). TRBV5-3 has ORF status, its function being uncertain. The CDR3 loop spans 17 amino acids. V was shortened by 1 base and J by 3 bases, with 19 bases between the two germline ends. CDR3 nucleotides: TGTGCCAGAAGCTTGTCACAGGGTAGGGACCCAGACTATGGCTACACCTTC. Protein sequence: CARSLSQGRDPDYGYTF.

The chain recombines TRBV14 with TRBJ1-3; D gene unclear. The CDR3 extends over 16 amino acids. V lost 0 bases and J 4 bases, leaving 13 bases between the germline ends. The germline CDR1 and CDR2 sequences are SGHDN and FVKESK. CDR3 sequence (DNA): TGTGCCAGCAGCCAAGAATTGGGGTTGGGCGGAAACACCATATATTTT. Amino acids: CASSQELGLGGNTIYF.

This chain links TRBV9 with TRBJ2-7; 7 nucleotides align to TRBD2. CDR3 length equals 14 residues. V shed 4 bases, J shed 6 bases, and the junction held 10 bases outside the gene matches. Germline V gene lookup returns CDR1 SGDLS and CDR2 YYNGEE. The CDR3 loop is CASSPEGLPGEQYF. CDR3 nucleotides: TGTGCCAGCAGCCCCGAGGGACTACCAGGCGAGCAGTACTTC. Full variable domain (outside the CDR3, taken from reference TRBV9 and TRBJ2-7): DSGVTQTPKHLITATGQRVTLRCSPRSGDLSVYWYQQSLDQGLQFLIQYYNGEERAKGNILERFSAQQFPDLHSELNLSSLELGDSALYFCASSPEGLPGEQYFGPGTRLTVT.

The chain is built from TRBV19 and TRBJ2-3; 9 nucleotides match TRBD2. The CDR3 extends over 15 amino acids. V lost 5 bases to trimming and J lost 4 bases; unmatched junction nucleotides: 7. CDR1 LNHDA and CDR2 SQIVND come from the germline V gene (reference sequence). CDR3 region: CASSALAGIADTQYF. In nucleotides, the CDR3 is TGTGCCAGTAGTGCGCTAGCGGGGATTGCAGATACGCAGTATTTT.

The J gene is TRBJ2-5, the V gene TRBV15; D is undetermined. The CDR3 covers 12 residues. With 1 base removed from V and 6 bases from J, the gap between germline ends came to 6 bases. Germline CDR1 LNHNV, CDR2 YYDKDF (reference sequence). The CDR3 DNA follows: TGTGCCACCAGCAGAGTTAGCCAGACCCAGTACTTC. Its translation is CATSRVSQTQYF.

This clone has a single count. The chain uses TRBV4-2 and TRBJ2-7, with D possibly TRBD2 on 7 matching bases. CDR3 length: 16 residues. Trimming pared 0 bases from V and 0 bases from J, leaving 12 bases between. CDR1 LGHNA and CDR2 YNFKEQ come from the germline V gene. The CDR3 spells CASSQEGGGGSYEQYF. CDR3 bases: TGTGCCAGCAGCCAAGAAGGGGGGGGCGGCTCCTACGAGCAGTACTTC.